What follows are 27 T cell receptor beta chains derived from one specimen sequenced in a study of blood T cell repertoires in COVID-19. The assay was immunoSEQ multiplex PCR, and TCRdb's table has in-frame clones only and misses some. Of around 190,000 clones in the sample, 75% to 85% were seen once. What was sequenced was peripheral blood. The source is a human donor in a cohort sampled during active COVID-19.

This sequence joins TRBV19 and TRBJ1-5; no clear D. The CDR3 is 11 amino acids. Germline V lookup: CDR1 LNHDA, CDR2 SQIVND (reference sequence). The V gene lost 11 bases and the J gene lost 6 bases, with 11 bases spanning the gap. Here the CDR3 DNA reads TGTGCCCGAACCAGGCGTCAGCCCCAGCATTTT. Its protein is CARTRRQPQHF.

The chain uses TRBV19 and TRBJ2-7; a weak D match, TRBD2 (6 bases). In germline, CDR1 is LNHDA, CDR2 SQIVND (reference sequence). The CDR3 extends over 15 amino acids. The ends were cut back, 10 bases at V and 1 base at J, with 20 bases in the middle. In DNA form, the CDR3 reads TGTGCCACCCGAATGATGGAGGGTGGATCCTACGAGCAGTACTTC. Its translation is CATRMMEGGSYEQYF.

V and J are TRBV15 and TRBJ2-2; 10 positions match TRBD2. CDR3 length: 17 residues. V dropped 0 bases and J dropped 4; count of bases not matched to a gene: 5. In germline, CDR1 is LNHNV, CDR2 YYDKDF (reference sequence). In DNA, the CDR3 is TGTGCCACCAGCAGAGATTTGACTAGCGGGCGCACCGGGGAGCTGTTTTTT. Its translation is CATSRDLTSGRTGELFF.

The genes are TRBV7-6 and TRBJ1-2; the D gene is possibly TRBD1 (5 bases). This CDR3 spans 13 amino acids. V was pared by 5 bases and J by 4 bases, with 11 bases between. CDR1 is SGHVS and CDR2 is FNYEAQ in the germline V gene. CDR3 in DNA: TGTGCCAGCAGCACCATCGGGGGCTATGGCTACACCTTC. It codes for CASSTIGGYGYTF.

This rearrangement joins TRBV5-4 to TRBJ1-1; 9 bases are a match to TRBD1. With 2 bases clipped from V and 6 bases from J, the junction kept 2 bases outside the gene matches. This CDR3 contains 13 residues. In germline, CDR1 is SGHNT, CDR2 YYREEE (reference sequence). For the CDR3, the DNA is TGTGCCAGCAGCTTAACAGGGGGCCCTGAAGCTTTCTTT. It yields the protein CASSLTGGPEAFF.

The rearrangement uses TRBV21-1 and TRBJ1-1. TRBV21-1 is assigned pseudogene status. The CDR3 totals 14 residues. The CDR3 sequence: CASSISTWRTEAFF. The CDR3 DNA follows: TGTGCCAGCAGCATCTCGACTTGGCGCACTGAAGCTTTCTTT.

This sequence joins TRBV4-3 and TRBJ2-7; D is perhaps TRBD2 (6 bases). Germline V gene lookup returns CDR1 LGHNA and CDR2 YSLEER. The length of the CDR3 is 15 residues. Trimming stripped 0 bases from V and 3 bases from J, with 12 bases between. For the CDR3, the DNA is TGCGCCAGCAGCCAAGAGGGGACTGGACTCTACGAGCAGTACTTC. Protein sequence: CASSQEGTGLYEQYF.

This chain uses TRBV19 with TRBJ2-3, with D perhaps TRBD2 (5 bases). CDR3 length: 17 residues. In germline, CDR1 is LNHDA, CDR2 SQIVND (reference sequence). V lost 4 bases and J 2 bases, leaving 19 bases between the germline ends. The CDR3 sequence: CASSTNLASRSTDTQYF. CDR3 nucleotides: TGTGCCAGTAGTACTAACTTAGCGTCTAGATCCACAGATACGCAGTATTTT.

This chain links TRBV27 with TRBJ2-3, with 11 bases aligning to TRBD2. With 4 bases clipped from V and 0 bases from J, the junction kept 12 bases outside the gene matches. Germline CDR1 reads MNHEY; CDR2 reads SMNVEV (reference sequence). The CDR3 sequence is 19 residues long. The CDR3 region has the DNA TGTGCCAGCAGTTCTCCCAGACTAGCGGGGCAAACTAGCACAGATACGCAGTATTTT. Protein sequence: CASSSPRLAGQTSTDTQYF.

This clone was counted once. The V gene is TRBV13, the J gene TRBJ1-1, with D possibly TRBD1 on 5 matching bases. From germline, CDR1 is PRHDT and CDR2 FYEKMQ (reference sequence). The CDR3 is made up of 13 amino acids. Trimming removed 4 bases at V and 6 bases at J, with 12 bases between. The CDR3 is CASSSQGYAEAFF. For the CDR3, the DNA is TGTGCCAGCAGCTCTCAGGGATACGCTGAAGCTTTCTTT.

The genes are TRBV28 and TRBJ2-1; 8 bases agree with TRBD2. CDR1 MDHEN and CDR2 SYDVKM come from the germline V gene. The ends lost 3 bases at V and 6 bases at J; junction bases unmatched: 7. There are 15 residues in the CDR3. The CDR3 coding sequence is TGTGCCAGCAGTTTTCGGAGCGGGAGTGCCAATGAGCAGTTCTTC. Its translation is CASSFRSGSANEQFF.

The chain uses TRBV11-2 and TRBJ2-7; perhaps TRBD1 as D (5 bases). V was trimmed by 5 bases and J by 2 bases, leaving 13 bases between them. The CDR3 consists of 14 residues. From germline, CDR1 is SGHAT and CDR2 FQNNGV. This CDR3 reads CASSPPGRAYEQYF. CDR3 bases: TGTGCCAGCAGCCCACCCGGCAGGGCCTACGAGCAGTACTTC.

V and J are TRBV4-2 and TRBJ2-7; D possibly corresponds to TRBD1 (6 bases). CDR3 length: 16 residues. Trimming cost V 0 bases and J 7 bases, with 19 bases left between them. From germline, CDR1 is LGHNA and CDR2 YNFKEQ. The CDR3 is CASSQEKFGDNKEQYF. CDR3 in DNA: TGTGCCAGCAGCCAAGAAAAATTCGGGGACAATAAAGAGCAGTACTTC.

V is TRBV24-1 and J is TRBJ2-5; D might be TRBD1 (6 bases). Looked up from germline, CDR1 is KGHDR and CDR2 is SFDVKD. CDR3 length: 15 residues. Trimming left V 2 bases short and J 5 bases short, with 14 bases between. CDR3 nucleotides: TGTGCCACCAGTGATTCACCAGGGGCTGGGGAGACCCAGTACTTC. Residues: CATSDSPGAGETQYF.

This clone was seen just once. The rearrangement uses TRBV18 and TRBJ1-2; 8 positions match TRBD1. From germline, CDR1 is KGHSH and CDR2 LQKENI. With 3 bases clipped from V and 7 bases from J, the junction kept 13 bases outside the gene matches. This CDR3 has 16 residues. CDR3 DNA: TGTGCCAGCTCACCGAACCTCATGACAGGGGTTGGTGGCTACACCTTC. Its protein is CASSPNLMTGVGGYTF.

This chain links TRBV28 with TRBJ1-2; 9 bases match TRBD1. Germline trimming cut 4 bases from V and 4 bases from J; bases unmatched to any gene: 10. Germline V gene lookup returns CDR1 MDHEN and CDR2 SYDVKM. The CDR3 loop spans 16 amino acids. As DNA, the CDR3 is TGTGCCAGCAGTTCGGACAGGGGTGGGCGGACCTATGGCTACACCTTC. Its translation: CASSSDRGGRTYGYTF.

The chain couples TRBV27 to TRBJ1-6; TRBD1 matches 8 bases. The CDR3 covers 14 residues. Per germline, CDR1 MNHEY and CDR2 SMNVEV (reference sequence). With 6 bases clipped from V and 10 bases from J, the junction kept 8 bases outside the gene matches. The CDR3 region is CASRATGDHSPLHF. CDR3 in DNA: TGTGCCAGCAGGGCGACAGGGGACCACTCACCCCTCCACTTT.

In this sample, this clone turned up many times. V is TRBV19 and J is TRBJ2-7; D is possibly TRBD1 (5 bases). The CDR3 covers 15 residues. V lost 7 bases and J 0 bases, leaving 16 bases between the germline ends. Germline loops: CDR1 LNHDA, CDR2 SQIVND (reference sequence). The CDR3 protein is CASKARGSSSYEQYF. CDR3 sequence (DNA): TGTGCCAGTAAGGCAAGGGGTTCCAGCTCCTACGAGCAGTACTTC.

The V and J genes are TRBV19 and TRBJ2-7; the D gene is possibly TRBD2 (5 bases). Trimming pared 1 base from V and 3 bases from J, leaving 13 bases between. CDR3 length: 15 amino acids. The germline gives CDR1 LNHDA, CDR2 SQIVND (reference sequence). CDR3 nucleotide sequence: TGTGCCAGTAGTATAGTTAAGGACTCCTTCTACGAGCAGTACTTC. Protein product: CASSIVKDSFYEQYF.

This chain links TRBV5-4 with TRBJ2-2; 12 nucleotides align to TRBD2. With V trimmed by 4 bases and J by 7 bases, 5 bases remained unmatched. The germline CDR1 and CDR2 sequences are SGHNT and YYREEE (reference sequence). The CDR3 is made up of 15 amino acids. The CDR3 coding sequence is TGTGCCAGCAGCCCGCCTAGCGGGAGGGTCGGGGAGCTGTTTTTT. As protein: CASSPPSGRVGELFF.

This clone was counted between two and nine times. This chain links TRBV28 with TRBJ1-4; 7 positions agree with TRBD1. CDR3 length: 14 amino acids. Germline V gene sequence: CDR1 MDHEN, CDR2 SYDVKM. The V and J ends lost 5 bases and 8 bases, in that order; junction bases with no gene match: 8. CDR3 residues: CASSPPGQLEKLFF. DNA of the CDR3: TGTGCCAGCAGTCCACCGGGACAGCTGGAAAAACTGTTTTTT.

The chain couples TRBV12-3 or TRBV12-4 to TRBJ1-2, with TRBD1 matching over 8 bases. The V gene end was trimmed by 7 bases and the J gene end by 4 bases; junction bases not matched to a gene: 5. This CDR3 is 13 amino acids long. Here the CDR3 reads CASTGQGPYGYTF. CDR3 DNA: TGTGCCAGCACCGGACAGGGCCCCTATGGCTACACCTTC.

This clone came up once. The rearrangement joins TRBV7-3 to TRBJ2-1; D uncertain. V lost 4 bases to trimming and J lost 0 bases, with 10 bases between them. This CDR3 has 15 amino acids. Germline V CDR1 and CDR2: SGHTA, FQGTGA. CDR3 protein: CASSSFTPSYNEQFF. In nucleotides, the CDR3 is TGTGCCAGCAGCTCCTTCACTCCCTCCTACAATGAGCAGTTCTTC.

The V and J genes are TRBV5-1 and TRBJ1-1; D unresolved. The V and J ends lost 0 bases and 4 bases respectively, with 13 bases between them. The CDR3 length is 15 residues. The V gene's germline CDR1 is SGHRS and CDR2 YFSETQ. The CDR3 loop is CASSLAQAEGTEAFF. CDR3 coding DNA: TGCGCCAGCAGCTTGGCTCAGGCGGAGGGCACTGAAGCTTTCTTT.

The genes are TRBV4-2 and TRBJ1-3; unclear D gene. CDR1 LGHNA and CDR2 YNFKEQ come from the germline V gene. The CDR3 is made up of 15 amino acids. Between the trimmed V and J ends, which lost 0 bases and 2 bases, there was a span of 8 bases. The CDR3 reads CASSQESGTGNTIYF. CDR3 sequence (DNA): TGTGCCAGCAGCCAAGAGTCGGGGACTGGAAACACCATATATTTT.

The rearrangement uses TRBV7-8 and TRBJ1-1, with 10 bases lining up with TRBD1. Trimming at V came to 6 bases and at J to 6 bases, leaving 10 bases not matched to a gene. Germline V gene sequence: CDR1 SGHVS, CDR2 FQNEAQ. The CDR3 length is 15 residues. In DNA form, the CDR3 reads TGTGCCAGCAGGCCCGGGACAGGGGCTTCGGCTGAAGCTTTCTTT. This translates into CASRPGTGASAEAFF.

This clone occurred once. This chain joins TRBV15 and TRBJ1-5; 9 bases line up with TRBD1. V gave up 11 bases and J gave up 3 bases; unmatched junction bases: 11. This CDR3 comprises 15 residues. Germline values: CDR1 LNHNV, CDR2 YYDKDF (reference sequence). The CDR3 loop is CAPAAGQGINQPQHF. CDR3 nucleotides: TGTGCCCCCGCGGCCGGACAGGGGATCAATCAGCCCCAGCATTTT.